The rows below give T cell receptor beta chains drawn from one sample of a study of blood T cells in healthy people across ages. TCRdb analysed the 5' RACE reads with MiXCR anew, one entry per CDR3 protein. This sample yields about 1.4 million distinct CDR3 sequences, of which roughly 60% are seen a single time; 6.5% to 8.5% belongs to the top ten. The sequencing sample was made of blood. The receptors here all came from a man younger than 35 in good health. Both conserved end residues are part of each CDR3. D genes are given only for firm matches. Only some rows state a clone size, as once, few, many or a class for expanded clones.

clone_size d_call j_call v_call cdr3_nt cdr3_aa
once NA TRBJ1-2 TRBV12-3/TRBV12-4 TGTGCCAGCAGCCCTACAAGGACAGCCGACTATGGCTACACCTTC CASSPTRTADYGYTF
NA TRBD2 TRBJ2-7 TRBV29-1 TGCGGCGTTGAAGAGGTGATAGCGGGAGAGGACGAGCAGTACTTC CGVEEVIAGEDEQYF
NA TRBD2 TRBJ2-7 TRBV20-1 TGCAGTGCCCCTTGGACTAGCAGCGAGCAGTACTTC CSAPWTSSEQYF
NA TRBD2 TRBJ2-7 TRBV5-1 TGCGCCAGCAGCTTGGGAGTCGGGGGGATTAAGCTCGGAGAGCAGTACTTC CASSLGVGGIKLGEQYF
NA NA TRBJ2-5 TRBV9 TGTGCCAGCAGCGTAGACCCTAGCGGAAGGGGGAAGACCCAGTACTTC CASSVDPSGRGKTQYF
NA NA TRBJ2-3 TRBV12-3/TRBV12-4 TGTGCCAGCAGTTTAGTGGCGTCCTCAGATACGCAGTATTTT CASSLVASSDTQYF
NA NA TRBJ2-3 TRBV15 TGTGCCACCGGCAGAGATTTGGCCACAGATACGCAGTATTTT CATGRDLATDTQYF
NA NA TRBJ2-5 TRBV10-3 TGTGCCATCAGTGAGTCGGGGCCTGGGTCCTTAGAGACCCAGTACTTC CAISESGPGSLETQYF
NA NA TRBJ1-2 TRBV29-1 TGCAGCGTTGTAAGTTCCGGGGTGGCCTATGGCTACACCTTC CSVVSSGVAYGYTF
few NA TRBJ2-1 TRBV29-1 TGCAGCGCCGAAGGGGGAGGGGATGAGCAGTTCTTC CSAEGGGDEQFF
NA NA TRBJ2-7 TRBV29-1 TGCAGCGTTGTAGAGACGAATTCCTACGAGCAGTACTTC CSVVETNSYEQYF
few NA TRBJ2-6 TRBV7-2 TGTGCCAGCAGCCGTCTAGGGGCCAACGTCCTGACTTTC CASSRLGANVLTF
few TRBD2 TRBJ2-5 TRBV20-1 TGCAGTGCTAGAGCAGGAGGTCTAGCGGGAGGGCCCCAAGAGACCCAGTACTTC CSARAGGLAGGPQETQYF
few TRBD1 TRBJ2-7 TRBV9 TGTGCCAGCAGCAGAACCGGGACAGGGGAAAAGTACTTC CASSRTGTGEKYF
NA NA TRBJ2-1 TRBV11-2 TGTGCCAGCCAGGACTACACTGAATACAATGAGCAGTTCTTC CASQDYTEYNEQFF
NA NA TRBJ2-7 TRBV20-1 TGCAGTGCCCCCAAGTCAGGGGAATCCTACAATGAGCAGTACTTC CSAPKSGESYNEQYF
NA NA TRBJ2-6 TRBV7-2 TGTGCCAGCAGCTTAGGTGACAGAAGGACCTCTGGGGCCAACGTCCTGACTTTC CASSLGDRRTSGANVLTF
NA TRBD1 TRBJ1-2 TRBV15 TGTGCCACCAGCAGAAAACCCACGACAGGGGGCGACTATGGCTACACCTTC CATSRKPTTGGDYGYTF
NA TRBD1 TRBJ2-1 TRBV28 TGTGCCAGCAGTATATTGGACAGGGCGTACAATGAGCAGTTCTTC CASSILDRAYNEQFF
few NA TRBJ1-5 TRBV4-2 TGTGCCAGCAGCCAAGCGGACAGTTATCAGCCCCAGCATTTT CASSQADSYQPQHF
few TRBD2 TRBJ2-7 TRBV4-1 TGCGCCAGCAGCCAATCTAGCGGGAGGGGCGAGCAGTACTTC CASSQSSGRGEQYF
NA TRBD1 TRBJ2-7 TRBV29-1 TGCAGCGCCAAGGACAGGGTGGACTCCTACGAGCAGTACTTC CSAKDRVDSYEQYF
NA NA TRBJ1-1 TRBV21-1 TGTGCCAGCAGATTTCAGACTGAAGCTTTCTTT CASRFQTEAFF
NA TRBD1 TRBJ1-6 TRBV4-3 TGCGCCAGCAGCCAGTCGACAGGGTTGAATTCACCCCTCCACTTT CASSQSTGLNSPLHF
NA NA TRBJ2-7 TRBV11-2 TGTGCCAGCAGCCTCCACCTTTACGAGCAGTACTTC CASSLHLYEQYF
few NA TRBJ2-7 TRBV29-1 TGCAGCGTTGCCGAGCAGGGGTACGAGCAGTACTTC CSVAEQGYEQYF
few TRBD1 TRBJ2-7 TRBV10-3 TGTGCCATCAGTGAGTCGCGGGGACAGGGGTACGAGCAGTACTTC CAISESRGQGYEQYF